This T cell receptor beta chain was recorded in a study of graft-versus-host responses after intestinal transplantation (dated by TCRdb to about 2021). General notes on the study: The transplants that recipients received were multivisceral, liver-intestinal, or isolated intestinal. Rather than going through the commercial service, samples from a few later patients were sequenced in-house on an Illumina MiSeq and processed with MiXCR. A peak of at least 4% donor T cells among recipient peripheral blood mononuclear cells was the definition used for donor T cell macrochimerism. Anti-thymocyte globulin induction was given to all recipients, followed by maintenance tacrolimus and steroids for approximately three years. To identify alloreactive clones, pre-transplant mixed lymphocyte reaction products were sequenced and then compared with unstimulated pre-transplant donor and recipient T cells. Graft-versus-host and host-versus-graft alloreactive T cell clones were tracked in the graft, circulation and bone marrow after intestinal transplantation using bulk TCR-beta CDR3 sequencing. A cohort of about two dozen intestinal transplant recipients, including one retransplant, was enrolled, and a few patients lacking pretransplant specimens were excluded.

The receptor library was made with the immunoSEQ multiplex PCR assay. Adaptive Biotechnologies carried out high-throughput TCR-beta CDR3 sequencing of genomic DNA for most patients. Under the source paper's analysis protocol: Adaptive's ImmunoSEQ software was the source of the TCR sequencing data for roughly 19 patients, while three other patients were processed with MiXCR and VDJtools. CDR3 nucleotide sequences shared between donor and recipient were removed because their origin could not be assigned. To count as alloreactive, a clone needed at least 2-fold expansion over unstimulated cells and a minimum CFSE-low frequency of 0.002% (template counts) or 0.001% (read counts). Mappable clones were those detected in sequenced pre-transplant spleen, lymph node, or MLR CFSE-low populations of the donor or recipient. The cumulative frequency of alloreactive clones was calculated as a percentage of all sequences, weighted by copy number. TCRdb's version of the immuneACCESS table is confined to in-frame rearrangements and falls short of the full clone set. An unresolved V gene accounts for under half of the shortfall where checked; the remainder is of unknown origin. V, J and clone size are those of that table, while D and trimming were read from the DNA. The sample has more than 20,000 clones on record, 80% to 90% of them singletons. The ten largest account for under 1% of the sample.

Its CDR3 holds 18 amino acids, cysteine through phenylalanine. The CDR3 DNA has 54 bases and is translated from base 1. V loses 5 bases, J loses 1 base, and the germline ends lie 21 bases apart. CDR1 and CDR2 are drawn from the germline V gene: SNHLY, FYNNEI. In the first month after transplant, blood samples were collected up to 4 times, and after that at least monthly when available. What the study reported, not specific to this receptor: High GvH to HvG T cell clonal ratios were observed in the allografts of patients with donor T cell macrochimerism. GvH clones were detected in recipient bone marrow, and some of these GvH clones were observed earlier in ileal mucosa or blood, consistent with an intestinal mucosal origin. Early after transplant, declines in HvG clones were associated with peak levels of circulating GvH clones. The conclusions were limited by the relatively low number and heterogeneity of the intestinal transplant patients.

For this clone: Which antigen it targets is not known. Base qualities were left out, and no much larger clone turns up one base away.

The receptor chain draws on TRBV2 and TRBJ1-5, and possibly TRBD1, on 5 matching bases. Sequenced material: PBMCs, taken roughly 68 weeks after intestinal transplant. The receptor comes from a human patient who received an intestinal transplant, so some T cells may come from the graft donor. Read as DNA, the sequence is TGTGCCAGCAGTTTGGGAGGGACGAAATCGATCAGCAATCAGCCCCAGCATTTT. Translated, this is CASSLGGTKSISNQPQHF.